This T cell receptor beta chain was sequenced during a study of T cells in Graves' hyperthyroidism and ophthalmopathy. The investigators amplified TCR beta CDR3 regions from RNA transcripts. RT-PCR in the first round (using the HTBI primer set) targeted the TCR CDR3. TCRdb fed the multiplex PCR reads into MiXCR, producing one record per CDR3 protein. The sample lists 560,000 or so distinct CDR3 sequences; 40% to 55% were seen once. CDR1 and CDR2 (germline): DFQATT, SNEGSKA (reference sequence). The CDR3 is 15 amino acids. V was pared by 0 bases and J by 6 bases, with 15 bases between. Concerning this clonotype itself: Its antigen is as yet unknown.

Absence of ophthalmopathy progression within 18 months defined stable Graves' hyperthyroidism. The study's findings and limits: Peripheral blood also featured most of the thyroid clonotypes expanded above 0.001. A median around 6.4 months before onset, the model predicted ophthalmopathy. Ophthalmopathy and stable hyperthyroidism were told apart by a 13 V-J model.

The sequencing input was peripheral blood or thyroid tissue (not recorded which). The J gene is TRBJ1-5, the V gene TRBV20-1; D gene uncertain. This receptor was identified in a woman aged 18-29 years with Graves' hyperthyroidism. CDR3 bases: TGCAGTGCTAGAGATAGCGCAAGTGTTAGTCAGCCCCAGCATTTT. Amino acid sequence: CSARDSASVSQPQHF.